The source of this T cell receptor (beta chain) is a study of T-cell reconstitution after alpha-beta-depleted transplantation in children (dated by TCRdb to the mid-2010s). Regarding the study in general: Using TCR repertoire profiling, the study followed T-cell immune reconstitution in a quantitative way in children after TCRalphabeta/CD19-depleted allogeneic hematopoietic cell transplantation.

Ten or more counts support this clonotype. Its antigen is unknown. Within one base of it there is no much larger clone, and no base qualities were kept. Trimming accounts for 3 bases at V and 1 base at J, while the number of junction bases matched to no gene is 9. Based on the germline V gene (reference sequence), the CDR1 and CDR2 sequences are LGHDT and YNNKEL. Including cysteine and phenylalanine, the CDR3 has 18 amino acids. Solely the CDR3 DNA is kept, with 54 bases framed from the first base. The library was built by means of PCR. Sequenced on an Illumina HiSeq 2500. Molecular barcoding was employed in the preparation of TCR libraries, with unique molecular identifiers being used to normalize TCRbeta repertoire quantification. TCRdb reanalyzed the raw reads on its own, using fastp at Q25 for trimming and MiXCR for clone calling, and kept in-frame beta chains. Rows are combined by CDR3 protein, so each entry shows the most common genes and DNA. Across this sample there are about 270,000 distinct CDR3 sequences, with 9.9% seen only once. 10% of the sample goes to the ten largest clones.

In this chain, TRBV3-1 is recombined with TRBJ2-2; 9 bases in between match TRBD1. The sample here was PBMCs from the stem cell graft donor, taken from the stem cell graft. The TCR was taken from a human donor who donated a stem cell graft to a child with SCID. For the CDR3, the sequence is CASSQRPGQGWNTGELFF. Read as DNA, the sequence is TGTGCCAGCAGCCAGAGGCCGGGACAGGGCTGGAACACCGGGGAGCTGTTTTTT.